This T cell receptor (beta chain) is from a study of blood T cell repertoires in COVID-19. At the level of the study: Material from acute and convalescent COVID-19 was sourced from the United States, Italy and Spain. PBMCs, B-cell-depleted T cells, or T cells provided the cDNA or gDNA that made up the material.

Germline trimming cut 7 bases from V and 10 bases from J; bases unmatched to any gene: 6. The germline V gene encodes CDR1 KGHDR and CDR2 SFDVKD. This CDR3 region has 14 residues. Original methodology: The authors estimated nucleated cell counts from reference gene primer amplification. Method: immunoSEQ multiplex PCR; TCRdb's copy keeps in-frame clones and lacks some. From that table come the V and J calls and clone size; the DNA was used to work out D and trimming. The table shows tens of thousands of clones, with approximately 80% occurring only once. The chain links TRBV24-1 to TRBJ1-6; 10 nucleotides agree with TRBD1. The source material was peripheral blood. This receptor was identified in a man between 60 and 70 years old with active or convalescent COVID-19. CDR3 DNA: TGTGCCACCAGAGCCGGGACAGGGGTGTCACCCCTCCACTTT. Translating gives CATRAGTGVSPLHF.